This record looks at one T cell receptor beta chain sequence and its context. A Seattle source enrolled patients during active infection and followed them longitudinally. This sample was taken from a study of blood T cell repertoires in COVID-19. For the study at large: The cDNA or gDNA used as material had been derived from T cells, B-cell-depleted T cells, or PBMCs.

CDR1 is SEHNR, CDR2 FQNEAQ, per germline (reference sequence). J gave up 3 bases and V 4 bases, and 10 bases lay outside the gene matches. The CDR3 is made up of 16 amino acids. Assay used: immunoSEQ multiplex PCR; TCRdb lists only in-frame clones, some missing. The repertoire holds roughly 500,000 clones, with about 91% as singletons. This receptor was identified in a man younger than 35 with COVID-19, enrolled during active disease. The V gene is TRBV7-9, the J gene TRBJ1-1; TRBD1 matches 8 bases. The sample comprised peripheral blood. The CDR3 sequence is CASSSGRQGPDTEAFF. The CDR3 bases are TGTGCCAGCAGCTCAGGGAGACAGGGGCCGGACACTGAAGCTTTCTTT.